Below are 9 T cell receptor beta chains sequenced from a single sample in a study of OX40 agonist ivuxolimab in advanced cancers. Assay: immunoSEQ multiplex PCR; the TCRdb copy retains only in-frame clones and omits some. The repertoire holds over 50,000 clones, nearly 95% seen once, with 25% in the top ten. The sequenced sample was CD4+ or CD8+ T cells sorted from blood, obtained in a trial of the OX40 agonist ivuxolimab. These TCRs come from an adult with an advanced solid tumor such as melanoma, head and neck, liver or kidney cancer.

The chain joins TRBV30 to TRBJ2-3; 7 bases are shared with TRBD1. The CDR3 spans 15 residues. The V gene's germline CDR1 is GTSNPN and CDR2 SVGIG (reference sequence). J gave up 9 bases and V 5 bases, and 17 bases lay outside the gene matches. The CDR3 is CAWSSGTALRSTQYF. The CDR3 DNA sequence: TGTGCCTGGTCCTCGGGGACAGCTCTCCGATCGACGCAGTATTTT.

The rearrangement joins TRBV29-1 to TRBJ2-5, with D possibly being TRBD1 (6 bases). The V end lost 4 bases, the J end lost 3 bases, and 12 bases lay between the germline ends. The germline V gene has CDR1 SQVTM and CDR2 ANQGSEA. The CDR3 is made up of 13 amino acids. The CDR3 DNA reads as TGCAGCGTTGCCCCCGCAGGGGAAGAGACCCAGTACTTC. Its translation is CSVAPAGEETQYF. The full variable domain, its missing parts supplied by reference TRBV29-1 and TRBJ2-5, is SAVISQKPSRDICQRGTSLTIQCQVDSQVTMMFWYRQQPGQSLTLIATANQGSEATYESGFVIDKFPISRPNLTFSTLTVSNMSPEDSSIYLCSVAPAGEETQYFGPGTRLLVL.

As DNA, the CDR3 is TGTGCCAGCAGCTTGCGCGGAACCGTCTATCCGGCGAGCTACGAGCAGTACTTC. It translates to CASSLRGTVYPASYEQYF. The chain couples TRBV11-3 to TRBJ2-7; D remains unclear. The CDR3 has 18 residues. Trimming pared 3 bases from V and 3 bases from J, leaving 24 bases between. Per germline, CDR1 SGHNT and CDR2 YENEEA.

V usage is TRBV2 and J usage is TRBJ2-7; 8 bases fit TRBD2. The germline V gene has CDR1 SNHLY and CDR2 FYNNEI. This CDR3 comprises 14 residues. V gave up 6 bases and J gave up 3 bases; unmatched junction bases: 7. The CDR3 is CASRGSGGFYEQYF. The CDR3 DNA reads TGTGCCAGCAGGGGGAGCGGGGGATTCTACGAGCAGTACTTC.

The V call is TRBV25-1, the J call TRBJ2-6; 10 nucleotides line up with TRBD1. The CDR3 extends over 17 amino acids. Germline lookup yields CDR1 MGHDK and CDR2 SYGVNS. V was clipped by 6 bases and J by 0 bases; unmatched bases: 5. The CDR3 nucleotides read TGTGCCAGCAGCGGGACAGGGGACACCTCTGGGGCCAACGTCCTGACTTTC. Its protein is CASSGTGDTSGANVLTF.

As to this clone: Other DNA sequences in the sample encode the same CDR3. The V and J genes are TRBV19 and TRBJ2-7; 9 positions agree with TRBD1. With 4 bases clipped from V and 5 bases from J, the junction kept 3 bases outside the gene matches. This CDR3 is built from 13 residues. Germline V gene sequence: CDR1 LNHDA, CDR2 SQIVND (reference sequence). CDR3: CASSTGTGNEQYF. The CDR3 DNA is TGTGCCAGTAGTACCGGGACAGGGAACGAGCAGTACTTC. The variable domain in full, with the rest retrieved from reference TRBV19 and TRBJ2-7, is DGGITQSPKYLFRKEGQNVTLSCEQNLNHDAMYWYRQDPGQGLRLIYYSQIVNDFQKGDIAEGYSVSREKKESFPLTVTSAQKNPTAFYLCASSTGTGNEQYFGPGTRLTVT.

V gene TRBV19 combines with J gene TRBJ2-1, with D uncertain. Germline CDR1 reads LNHDA; CDR2 reads SQIVND (reference sequence). This CDR3 has 14 residues. Trimming stripped 3 bases from V and 1 base from J, with 7 bases between. This chain's CDR3 is CASSMGNSYNEQFF. DNA for the CDR3: TGTGCCAGTAGTATGGGCAATTCCTACAATGAGCAGTTCTTC.

This clone appeared a few times. The V call is TRBV27, the J call TRBJ1-1; 7 bases match TRBD1. The CDR3 loop spans 13 amino acids. V lost 2 bases to trimming and J lost 3 bases; unmatched junction nucleotides: 0. Germline-derived CDR1 and CDR2 are MNHEY and SMNVEV (reference sequence). CDR3 sequence: CASSLQGDTEAFF. The CDR3 nucleotides are TGTGCCAGCAGTTTACAGGGGGACACTGAAGCTTTCTTT.

With regard to this clone: At one end, the junction sequence differs from germline, possibly due to a read error. V and J are TRBV4-1 and TRBJ2-1; TRBD2 agrees at 10 bases. The CDR3 loop spans 14 amino acids. Germline CDR1 and CDR2: MGHRA and YSYEKL. The CDR3 reads CASSSSGSWNEQFF. The CDR3 region has the DNA TGTGCCAGCAGCTCTAGCGGGAGTTGGAATGAGCAGTTCTTC.